The next 16 T cell receptor beta chains were all read from a single sample in a study of tumor and adjacent non-tumor tissue in lung cancer. The template was RNA from unsorted bulk tissue. More than 3 cm separated this lung sample from the edge of the tumor. TCRbeta libraries were built with three rounds of nested PCR, modified from ARM-PCR. TCRdb analysed the multiplex PCR reads with MiXCR anew, one entry per CDR3 protein. The table includes almost 75,000 distinct CDR3 sequences, nearly 70% detected once. Sequenced material: distant non-tumor lung tissue. All receptors derive from a woman in her 50s with non-small cell lung cancer.

In regard to this clonotype: Since a much larger clone is just one base distant, this may be a read error. The rearrangement links TRBV20-1 to TRBJ1-5; D remains unclear. Germline V gene data show CDR1 as DFQATT and CDR2 as SNEGSKA (reference sequence). This CDR3 is 17 amino acids long. Trimming removed 4 bases at V and 2 bases at J, with 21 bases between. The CDR3 protein is CSATLNSRLGGNQPQHF. The CDR3, as DNA: TGCAGTGCTACCTTAAACTCCCGTCTCGGGGGCAATCAGCCCCAGCATTTT.

CDR3 sequence reads: CSVITWGNTEAFF. CDR3 coding DNA: TGCAGCGTCATTACTTGGGGTAACACTGAAGCTTTCTTT. V and J are TRBV29-1 and TRBJ1-1; D is undetermined. The CDR3 totals 13 residues. V dropped 6 bases and J dropped 2 bases, with 13 bases sitting between them. Germline V CDR1 and CDR2: SQVTM, ANQGSEA.

The V and J genes are TRBV18 and TRBJ2-2, with D perhaps matching TRBD1 (6 bases). The V and J ends lost 0 bases and 4 bases respectively, with 12 bases between them. Germline CDR1 and CDR2: KGHSH and LQKENI. The CDR3 runs to 16 residues. CDR3 DNA sequence: TGTGCCAGCTCACCACCGACAGGACCTTTCACCGGGGAGCTGTTTTTT. Translated, it gives CASSPPTGPFTGELFF.

This clonotype was counted many times. This chain uses TRBV12-3 or TRBV12-4 with TRBJ1-3; no clear D gene. This CDR3 spans 12 amino acids. V lost 3 bases and J lost 3, with 3 bases in between. The CDR3 DNA reads as TGTGCCAGCAGTTTTTTTGGAAACACCATATATTTT. This sequence encodes CASSFFGNTIYF.

Points on this clonotype: This could be a read error, since a much larger clone is one nucleotide away. The genes are TRBV20-1 and TRBJ1-1; D might be TRBD1 (6 bases). This CDR3 spans 13 amino acids. Germline values: CDR1 DFQATT, CDR2 SNEGSKA (reference sequence). CDR3 nucleotides: TGCAGTGCTCGTTTGGGCACAGGGACTGAAGTTTTCTTT. It specifies CSARLGTGTEVFF.

The chain employs TRBV11-2 and TRBJ2-1, with 11 bases that match TRBD2. V shed 7 bases and J 7 bases; nucleotides not matched to a gene: 12. The V gene's germline CDR1 is SGHAT and CDR2 FQNNGV. The CDR3 is 16 residues long. CDR3 DNA sequence: TGTGCCAGCAACCGGTTGATACTAGCGGGGGATAATGAGCAGTTCTTC. Its translation: CASNRLILAGDNEQFF. Combining the CDR3 with reference TRBV11-2 and TRBJ2-1 gives the whole variable domain EAGVAQSPRYKIIEKRQSVAFWCNPISGHATLYWYQQILGQGPKLLIQFQNNGVVDDSQLPKDRFSAERLKGVDSTLKIQPAKLEDSAVYLCASNRLILAGDNEQFFGPGTRLTVL.

A remark on this clonotype: Since the CDR3 does not end with the conserved phenylalanine or tryptophan, this likely comes from a read error. The rearrangement uses TRBV5-8 and TRBJ2-7, with D possibly TRBD2 on 5 matching bases. This CDR3 spans 15 amino acids. The ends were cut back, 5 bases at V and 3 bases at J, with 18 bases in the middle. Germline V lookup: CDR1 SGHTS, CDR2 YDEGEE. CDR3 amino acids: CASRNPVGLYYEQYL. Written as DNA, the CDR3 is TGTGCCAGCAGAAATCCGGTCGGACTTTACTACGAGCAGTACCTC.

A remark on this clonotype: A much larger clone lies a single base off, so this may be a read error. This CDR3 is CASSLTGDSYKEQFF. CDR3 nucleotides: TGTGCCAGCAGCTTGACAGGGGACTCCTACAAAGAGCAGTTCTTC. The V gene is TRBV7-3, the J gene TRBJ2-1; 8 bases fit TRBD1. CDR1 is SGHTA and CDR2 is FQGTGA in the germline V gene. The CDR3 contains 15 residues. Full variable domain (missing parts from reference TRBV7-3 and TRBJ2-1): GAGVSQTPSNKVTEKGKYVELRCDPISGHTALYWYRQSLGQGPEFLIYFQGTGAADDSGLPNDRFFAVRPEGSVSTLKIQRTERGDSAVYLCASSLTGDSYKEQFFGPGTRLTVL.

About this clonotype: One base away lies a much larger clone, so this may be a sequencing read error. The chain has TRBV28 and TRBJ1-2, with a weak D call TRBD1 (5 bases). The germline CDR1 and CDR2 sequences are MDHEN and SYDVKM. V was shortened by 4 bases and J by 1 base, with 13 bases between the two germline ends. CDR3 length: 15 residues. The CDR3 bases are TGTGCCAGCAGTTCGAAGAGGGGCGGTAACTATGGCTACACCTTC. Residues: CASSSKRGGNYGYTF.

Concerning this clonotype: With a much larger clone just one base away, this may be a read error. As the CDR3 is not closed by the conserved phenylalanine or tryptophan, this likely results from a read error. V is TRBV6-2 or TRBV6-3 and J is TRBJ2-1; no clear D gene. There are 13 residues in the CDR3. V dropped 7 bases and J dropped 5 bases, with 12 bases sitting between them. Germline V gives CDR1 MNHEY, CDR2 SVGEGT. The CDR3 coding sequence is TGTGCCAGCACCCGGTTAAATAACAATGAGCAGTTCTTG. Translated, it gives CASTRLNNNEQFL.

The chain is built from TRBV28 and TRBJ2-2; 9 bases match TRBD1. Looked up from germline, CDR1 is MDHEN and CDR2 is SYDVKM. Trimming at V came to 5 bases and at J to 5 bases, leaving 6 bases not matched to a gene. This CDR3 has 15 residues. The DNA of the CDR3 is TGTGCCAGCAGTGTACAGGGGGCTACGACCGGGGAGCTGTTTTTT. It codes for CASSVQGATTGELFF.

As for this clonotype: The junction departs from the called germline gene at one end, perhaps through a read error. The gene calls are TRBV4-1 and TRBJ1-1; D uncertain. The CDR3 runs 16 residues. CDR1 and CDR2 from the germline V gene are MGHRA and YSYEKL. This CDR3 is CASSLDLYMGNTEALF. DNA for the CDR3: TGCGCCAGCAGCCTAGATCTCTACATGGGGAACACTGAAGCTCTCTTT.

The sample holds many counts of this clonotype. The chain joins TRBV20-1 to TRBJ1-6; D call uncertain. CDR1 is DFQATT, CDR2 SNEGSKA, per germline (reference sequence). Trimming removed 6 bases from V and 0 bases from J, with 18 bases in between. The CDR3 loop spans 17 amino acids. The CDR3 coding sequence is TGCAGTGCCCTAGATCGTTCGGGGAGCTCCTATAATTCACCCCTCCACTTT. Translated: CSALDRSGSSYNSPLHF.

By share, this clonotype counts as medium-sized (0.01 to 0.1%). The V and J genes are TRBV20-1 and TRBJ2-3, with 16 bases aligning to TRBD2. The trim removed 5 bases at V and 5 bases at J, leaving 13 bases unmatched. Germline assignment: CDR1 DFQATT and CDR2 SNEGSKA (reference sequence). The CDR3 consists of 18 residues. CDR3: CSAPGLAGGALDLDTQYF. DNA of the CDR3: TGCAGTGCTCCGGGACTAGCGGGAGGGGCCCTCGATTTAGATACGCAGTATTTT.

For this clonotype: Relative to the germline gene, one junction end is altered; a read error may explain this. This sequence joins TRBV11-2 and TRBJ1-5; no definite D call. The length of the CDR3 is 15 residues. Germline CDR1 SGHAT, CDR2 FQNNGV. The chain's CDR3 is CASRLAGLGNQPRHF. The CDR3 bases are TGTGCCAGCCGCTTAGCGGGCCTAGGCAATCAGCCCCGGCATTTT.

Regarding this clonotype: One end of the junction varies from germline; a read error may be responsible. CDR3 nucleotides: TGCGCTAGCAGCCAAGACCACTACCGATTGAACACTGAAGCTTTCTTT. Its translation is CASSQDHYRLNTEAFF. The chain recombines TRBV4-1 with TRBJ1-1, with no clear D. CDR3 size: 16 residues. Germline values: CDR1 MGHRA, CDR2 YSYEKL.